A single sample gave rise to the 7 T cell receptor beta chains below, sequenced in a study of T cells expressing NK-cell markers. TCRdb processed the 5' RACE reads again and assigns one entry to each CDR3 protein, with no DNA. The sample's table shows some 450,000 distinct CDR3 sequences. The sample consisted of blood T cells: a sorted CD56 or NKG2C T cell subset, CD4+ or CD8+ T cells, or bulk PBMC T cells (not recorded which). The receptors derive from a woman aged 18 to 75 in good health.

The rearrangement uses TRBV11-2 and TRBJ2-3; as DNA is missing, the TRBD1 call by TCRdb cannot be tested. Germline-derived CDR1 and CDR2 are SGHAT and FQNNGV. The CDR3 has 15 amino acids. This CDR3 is CASSLLGTVLDTQYF.

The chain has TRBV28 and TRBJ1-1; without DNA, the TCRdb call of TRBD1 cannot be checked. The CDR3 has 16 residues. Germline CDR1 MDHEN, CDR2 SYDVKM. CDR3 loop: CASSSQGGIMNTEAFF.

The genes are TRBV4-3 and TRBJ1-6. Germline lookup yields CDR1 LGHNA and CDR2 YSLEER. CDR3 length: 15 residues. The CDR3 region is CASSRREGKNSPLHF.

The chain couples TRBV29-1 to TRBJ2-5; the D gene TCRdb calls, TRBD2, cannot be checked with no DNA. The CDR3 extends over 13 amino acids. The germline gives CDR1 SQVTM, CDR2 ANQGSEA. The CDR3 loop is CSVFRGRGETQYF.

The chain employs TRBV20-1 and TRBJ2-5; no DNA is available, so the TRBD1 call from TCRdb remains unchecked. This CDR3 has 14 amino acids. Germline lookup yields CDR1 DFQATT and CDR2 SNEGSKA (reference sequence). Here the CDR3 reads CSASRVEDQETQYF.

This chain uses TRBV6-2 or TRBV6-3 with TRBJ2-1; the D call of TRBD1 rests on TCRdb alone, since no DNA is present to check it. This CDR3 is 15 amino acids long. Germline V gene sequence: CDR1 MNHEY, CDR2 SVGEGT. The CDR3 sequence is CASSYSAGAALLEFF.

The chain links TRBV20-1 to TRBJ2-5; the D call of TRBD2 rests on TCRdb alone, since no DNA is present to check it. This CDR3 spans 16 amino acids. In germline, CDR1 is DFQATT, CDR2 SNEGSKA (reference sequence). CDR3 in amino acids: CSATPPASGVQETQYF.